These 23 T cell receptor beta chains came from one sample sequenced in a study of shared clonotypes between healthy human individuals. Sequencing used immunoSEQ multiplex PCR; TCRdb keeps in-frame clones, though not all of them. The table has about 490,000 clones, around 80% seen once; the top ten hold approximately 12%. The sequenced sample was PBMCs. These receptor sequences come from a woman in her forties in good health. Some clones in this sample may be carry-over from other donors' samples.

The sample holds a few counts of this clone. This chain links TRBV2 with TRBJ1-5; the D gene is possibly TRBD1 (6 bases). CDR3 size: 13 residues. Germline V gene sequence: CDR1 SNHLY, CDR2 FYNNEI. The V end was cut by 6 bases, the J end by 4 bases, with 10 bases between. In DNA, the CDR3 is TGTGCCAGCAGGACAGGTGAGAATCAGCCCCAGCATTTT. Translation gives CASRTGENQPQHF. The full variable domain, completed using reference TRBV2 and TRBJ1-5, is EPEVTQTPSHQVTQMGQEVILRCVPISNHLYFYWYRQILGQKVEFLVSFYNNEISEKSEIFDDQFSVERPDGSNFTLKIRSTKLEDSAMYFCASRTGENQPQHFGDGTRLSIL.

In the case of this clone: With a far larger clone one base away, a read error is the likely cause. The CDR3 is CASSLQGRSTVELFF. The CDR3 DNA sequence: TGTGCCAGCAGCTTGCAGGGGAGGAGCACCGTGGAGCTGTTTTTT. The chain employs TRBV5-4 and TRBJ2-2; either TRBD1 or TRBD2 may fit D (6 bases each). This CDR3 contains 15 residues. Germline CDR1 reads SGHNT; CDR2 reads YYREEE (reference sequence).

This clone showed up just a few times. The chain is built from TRBV18 and TRBJ2-7, with unresolved D. The V gene's germline CDR1 is KGHSH and CDR2 LQKENI. The CDR3 totals 11 residues. V was clipped by 3 bases and J by 4 bases, with 4 bases between them. The CDR3 region is CASSPQYEQYF. The CDR3 DNA is TGTGCCAGCTCACCTCAATACGAGCAGTACTTC.

This chain connects TRBV19 to TRBJ2-1; 7 nucleotides align to TRBD2. Germline lookup yields CDR1 LNHDA and CDR2 SQIVND (reference sequence). This CDR3 is built from 15 residues. Trimming took 6 bases from V and 0 from J; bases not matched to a gene: 5. CDR3 sequence: CASRPSGLSYNEQFF. In DNA, the CDR3 is TGTGCCAGTAGGCCTAGCGGCCTCTCCTACAATGAGCAGTTCTTC.

The count of this clone is one. V and J are TRBV5-6 and TRBJ2-5; D perhaps matches TRBD2 (7 bases). CDR1 SGHDT and CDR2 YYEEEE come from the germline V gene. This CDR3 comprises 15 residues. Trimming pared 3 bases from V and 5 bases from J, leaving 17 bases between. The CDR3 sequence: CASSSGWGGSETQYF. The CDR3 nucleotides read TGTGCCAGCAGCTCCGGGTGGGGGGGCAGCGAGACCCAGTACTTC.

The rearrangement uses TRBV19 and TRBJ2-1; 10 positions match TRBD2. The V and J ends lost 4 bases and 3 bases, in that order; junction bases with no gene match: 3. The CDR3 is made up of 15 amino acids. Per germline, CDR1 LNHDA and CDR2 SQIVND (reference sequence). The CDR3 sequence: CASSTGTSVYNEQFF. Written as DNA, the CDR3 is TGTGCCAGTAGTACCGGGACTAGCGTCTACAATGAGCAGTTCTTC.

This clone came up a few times. The chain links TRBV28 to TRBJ1-2; D might be TRBD1 (6 bases). CDR1 is MDHEN and CDR2 is SYDVKM in the germline V gene. V was shortened by 3 bases and J by 4 bases, with 12 bases between the two germline ends. This CDR3 is 14 amino acids long. CDR3 bases: TGTGCCAGCAGTTTCGGCAGGGGAGGCTATGGCTACACCTTC. Protein product: CASSFGRGGYGYTF.

The chain is built from TRBV7-2 and TRBJ2-1; the match to TRBD2 covers 14 bases. CDR1 is SGHTA and CDR2 is FQGNSA in the germline V gene. Germline trimming cut 1 base from V and 4 bases from J; bases unmatched to any gene: 3. CDR3 size: 17 residues. The CDR3 DNA follows: TGTGCCAGCAGCTTAGGACTAGCGGGAGGGCCTTACAATGAGCAGTTCTTC. Protein: CASSLGLAGGPYNEQFF.

This chain connects TRBV11-2 to TRBJ2-7; tentative D call: TRBD2 (6 bases). The V end was cut by 4 bases, the J end by 2 bases, with 18 bases between. This CDR3 comprises 16 residues. Germline CDR1 SGHAT, CDR2 FQNNGV. CDR3 amino acids: CASSSGRLVGAYEQYF. The DNA of the CDR3 is TGTGCCAGCAGCTCGGGGCGACTAGTTGGGGCCTACGAGCAGTACTTC.

The chain uses TRBV7-3 and TRBJ2-1; the D gene is possibly TRBD2 (6 bases). V lost 5 bases, J lost 2 bases, and 13 bases lay in between. This CDR3 is 15 amino acids long. The germline gives CDR1 SGHTA, CDR2 FQGTGA. Here the CDR3 DNA reads TGTGCCAGCAGCGGAGGGAGCCTCCCCTACAATGAGCAGTTCTTC. This encodes CASSGGSLPYNEQFF. Variable domain in full (rest from reference TRBV7-3 and TRBJ2-1): GAGVSQTPSNKVTEKGKYVELRCDPISGHTALYWYRQSLGQGPEFLIYFQGTGAADDSGLPNDRFFAVRPEGSVSTLKIQRTERGDSAVYLCASSGGSLPYNEQFFGPGTRLTVL.

The chain recombines TRBV29-1 with TRBJ2-5; D remains unclear. The germline V gene encodes CDR1 SQVTM and CDR2 ANQGSEA. V dropped 4 bases and J dropped 2 bases, with 8 bases sitting between them. The CDR3 spans 12 residues. CDR3 loop: CSVVQTQETQYF. The CDR3 DNA follows: TGCAGCGTTGTACAGACGCAAGAGACCCAGTACTTC.

This clone was counted a few times. This chain uses TRBV6-5 with TRBJ2-7; 8 bases are a match to TRBD1. The CDR3 has 14 amino acids. With V trimmed by 6 bases and J by 4 bases, 8 bases remained unmatched. CDR1 and CDR2 from the germline V gene are MNHEY and SVGAGI. The CDR3 DNA follows: TGTGCCAGCAGCCCGGACAGGGATATTTACGAGCAGTACTTC. As protein: CASSPDRDIYEQYF.

This chain connects TRBV15 to TRBJ2-4, with D possibly TRBD2 on 7 matching bases. CDR1 LNHNV and CDR2 YYDKDF come from the germline V gene (reference sequence). Deletions cut 0 bases from V and 3 bases from J, with 15 bases between. The CDR3 loop spans 17 amino acids. The CDR3 nucleotides read TGTGCCACCAGCAGAGACCCTCCGGGGGGCGTCAAAAACATTCAGTACTTC. This translates into CATSRDPPGGVKNIQYF.

This sequence joins TRBV4-1 and TRBJ2-5; D could derive from TRBD1 or TRBD2 (6 bases each). Germline assignment: CDR1 MGHRA and CDR2 YSYEKL. The CDR3 runs 13 residues. The ends were cut back, 8 bases at V and 4 bases at J, with 14 bases in the middle. The CDR3 region is CASGRGRAETQYF. The CDR3, as DNA: TGCGCCAGCGGCCGGGGGCGCGCAGAGACCCAGTACTTC.

The chain links TRBV7-9 to TRBJ2-1, with TRBD1 matching 8 bases. The CDR3 is 16 amino acids. Germline values: CDR1 SEHNR, CDR2 FQNEAQ (reference sequence). The trim removed 1 base at V and 5 bases at J, leaving 7 bases unmatched. CDR3 DNA sequence: TGTGCCAGCAGCTTAGGGGGACAGGTTACCAACAATGAGCAGTTCTTC. Protein sequence: CASSLGGQVTNNEQFF.

The chain employs TRBV15 and TRBJ2-1; D remains unclear. Trimming removed 3 bases at V and 8 bases at J, with 26 bases between. CDR1 is LNHNV, CDR2 YYDKDF, per germline (reference sequence). The CDR3 is 18 residues long. Here the CDR3 DNA reads TGTGCCACCAGCAGGAGCACATCCTGGGGTAATAGTTTCGATGAGCAGTTCTTC. It translates to CATSRSTSWGNSFDEQFF.

The J gene is TRBJ2-7, the V gene TRBV15; TRBD1 matches 10 bases. The germline V gene encodes CDR1 LNHNV and CDR2 YYDKDF (reference sequence). The CDR3 length is 16 residues. Germline trimming cut 2 bases from V and 6 bases from J; bases unmatched to any gene: 10. CDR3 sequence reads: CATSRPPGQGTSEQYF. In DNA form, the CDR3 reads TGTGCCACCAGCAGACCCCCGGGACAGGGGACGAGCGAGCAGTACTTC.

The genes are TRBV15 and TRBJ2-5, with unresolved D. From germline, CDR1 is LNHNV and CDR2 YYDKDF (reference sequence). The length of the CDR3 is 14 residues. Between the trimmed V and J ends, which lost 5 bases and 5 bases, there was a span of 15 bases. The CDR3 nucleotides are TGTGCCACCAGCCAGAACTTAGCCGGGGAGACCCAGTACTTC. It is translated as CATSQNLAGETQYF.

This clone was seen just once. The chain couples TRBV2 to TRBJ2-7; 12 nucleotides match TRBD2. CDR1 SNHLY and CDR2 FYNNEI come from the germline V gene. The CDR3 is made up of 16 amino acids. The trim removed 5 bases at V and 3 bases at J, leaving 8 bases unmatched. Here the CDR3 DNA reads TGTGCCAGCAGTCCGACTAGCGGGAGAGATGGCTACGAGCAGTACTTC. Protein sequence: CASSPTSGRDGYEQYF.

The rearrangement uses TRBV11-3 and TRBJ2-1; the match to TRBD1 covers 10 bases. CDR3 length: 14 amino acids. The V gene end was trimmed by 5 bases and the J gene end by 6 bases; junction bases not matched to a gene: 4. CDR1 is SGHNT, CDR2 YENEEA, per germline. The CDR3 protein is CASSGRDRGNEQFF. The CDR3 region has the DNA TGTGCCAGCAGCGGCCGGGACAGGGGCAATGAGCAGTTCTTC.

This clone was seen many times. This chain connects TRBV6-1 to TRBJ2-1, with 7 nucleotides matching TRBD2. Per the germline V gene, CDR1 is MNHNS and CDR2 is SASEGT. The CDR3 is 15 amino acids. V lost 3 bases to trimming and J lost 7 bases; unmatched junction nucleotides: 9. CDR3 sequence (DNA): TGTGCCAGCAGTGACGGACTAGAAGGGTTTAATGAGCAGTTCTTC. This translates into CASSDGLEGFNEQFF.

The rearrangement uses TRBV21-1 and TRBJ2-7. TRBV21-1 is recorded as a pseudogene. The CDR3 runs 16 residues. The DNA of the CDR3 is TGTGCCAGCAGCGCACACAAACACGGCAGCTCCTACGAGCAGTACTTC. As protein: CASSAHKHGSSYEQYF.

The chain has TRBV6-4 and TRBJ2-1; TRBD1 or TRBD2 may be the D gene (6 bases each). V lost 8 bases and J lost 0, with 14 bases in between. Germline V gene sequence: CDR1 MRHNA, CDR2 SNTAGT. The length of the CDR3 is 15 residues. The CDR3 DNA is TGTGCCAGCTCCCCCGGGGGCAGCTCCTACAATGAGCAGTTCTTC. This codes for CASSPGGSSYNEQFF.